The 28 T cell receptor beta chains listed next were all sequenced from one sample in a study of blood T cell repertoires in COVID-19. Generated by immunoSEQ multiplex PCR, the TCRdb table keeps only in-frame clones and is missing some. Here the sample spans approximately 300,000 clones, roughly 87% being singletons. Specimen: peripheral blood. Receptor source: a man younger than 35 with active or convalescent COVID-19.

This clone was observed once. The chain links TRBV11-2 to TRBJ2-7; TRBD1 is a possible D gene (5 bases). Germline loops: CDR1 SGHAT, CDR2 FQNNGV. V gave up 5 bases and J gave up 5 bases, with 13 bases separating them. CDR3 size: 13 residues. Here the CDR3 DNA reads TGTGCCAGCAGCGTCTTTAGGGGCCACGAGCAGTACTTC. Protein sequence: CASSVFRGHEQYF.

The V gene is TRBV12-3 or TRBV12-4, the J gene TRBJ2-5; the match to TRBD1 covers 7 bases. The CDR3 totals 12 residues. J lost 5 bases, V lost 6 bases, and 3 bases had no gene match. The CDR3 sequence is CASSQDRETQYF. The CDR3 DNA sequence: TGTGCCAGCAGCCAGGACAGGGAGACCCAGTACTTC.

V and J are TRBV18 and TRBJ2-6, with D possibly matching TRBD1 (6 bases). This CDR3 is built from 15 residues. The V and J ends lost 6 bases and 4 bases respectively, with 13 bases between them. CDR1 is KGHSH, CDR2 LQKENI, per germline. DNA of the CDR3: TGTGCCAGCTCGACTACAGGGACCGGGGCCAACGTCCTGACTTTC. Translated: CASSTTGTGANVLTF.

V gene TRBV19 combines with J gene TRBJ2-2; possible D gene TRBD1, 5 bases. V was pared by 5 bases and J by 6 bases, with 13 bases between. Germline values: CDR1 LNHDA, CDR2 SQIVND (reference sequence). The CDR3 totals 14 residues. The CDR3 sequence is CASSQSPGPGELFF. Here the CDR3 DNA reads TGTGCCAGTAGTCAAAGTCCAGGGCCCGGGGAGCTGTTTTTT.

CDR3 DNA: TGTGCCAGCAGTACCCTAGCCTCCGAGCAGTACTTC. As protein: CASSTLASEQYF. V gene TRBV28 combines with J gene TRBJ2-7, with TRBD2 as a possible D gene (5 bases). The CDR3 extends over 12 amino acids. The V end was cut by 5 bases, the J end by 6 bases, with 11 bases between. Germline V CDR1 and CDR2: MDHEN, SYDVKM.

This chain links TRBV14 with TRBJ2-7, with TRBD2 matching 8 bases. Germline V gives CDR1 SGHDN, CDR2 FVKESK. The CDR3 has 16 residues. Trimming took 4 bases from V and 5 from J; bases not matched to a gene: 13. CDR3 protein: CASSLYSGGLRDEQYF. CDR3 sequence (DNA): TGTGCCAGCAGCCTTTACTCGGGGGGGTTGCGCGACGAGCAGTACTTC.

This clone has only one observation. The chain links TRBV10-2 to TRBJ2-7; 8 positions match TRBD2. The CDR3 is 15 amino acids. Germline loops: CDR1 WSHSY, CDR2 SAAADI. J lost 7 bases, V lost 3 bases, and 11 bases had no gene match. The CDR3, as DNA: TGCGCCAGCAGTGACGCGGGAGGCCCATTGGGGGAGCAGTACTTC. Translated, it gives CASSDAGGPLGEQYF.

The chain carries TRBV20-1 and TRBJ2-1; 7 nucleotides line up with TRBD2. V gave up 3 bases and J gave up 5 bases; unmatched junction bases: 4. CDR3 length: 13 amino acids. The germline V gene has CDR1 DFQATT and CDR2 SNEGSKA (reference sequence). This CDR3 is CSASSGRNNEQFF. CDR3 DNA sequence: TGCAGTGCTAGTAGCGGGCGCAACAATGAGCAGTTCTTC.

The V gene is TRBV7-9, the J gene TRBJ1-2; 7 bases agree with TRBD1. The length of the CDR3 is 14 residues. The J segment lost 4 bases and the V segment lost 5 bases, leaving 7 bases of the junction unmatched. Germline-derived CDR1 and CDR2 are SEHNR and FQNEAQ (reference sequence). CDR3 amino acids: CASSPPGQPYGYTF. The CDR3 nucleotides read TGTGCCAGCAGCCCTCCGGGACAGCCCTATGGCTACACCTTC.

Here the CDR3 DNA reads TGCGCCAGCAGCTTGGCTCAACCGACTAGCGGGAGAGGATACGAGCAGTACTTC. As protein: CASSLAQPTSGRGYEQYF. V gene TRBV5-1 combines with J gene TRBJ2-7; TRBD2 agrees at 12 bases. With V trimmed by 0 bases and J by 4 bases, 11 bases remained unmatched. The CDR3 extends over 18 amino acids. CDR1 is SGHRS and CDR2 is YFSETQ in the germline V gene.

CDR3 sequence: CASSFEGNEQFF. CDR3 DNA: TGTGCCAGCAGTTTTGAGGGCAATGAGCAGTTCTTC. The V and J genes are TRBV27 and TRBJ2-1; D perhaps matches TRBD2 (5 bases). The V gene lost 3 bases and the J gene lost 6 bases, with 6 bases spanning the gap. CDR1 MNHEY and CDR2 SMNVEV come from the germline V gene (reference sequence). This CDR3 has 12 amino acids.

A remark on this clone: The sample contains more than one DNA sequence encoding this CDR3. The chain couples TRBV18 to TRBJ2-7; 9 bases are a match to TRBD1. CDR1 and CDR2 (germline): KGHSH, LQKENI. Trimming took 3 bases from V and 2 from J; bases not matched to a gene: 2. This CDR3 spans 14 amino acids. CDR3 loop: CASSPDRGAYEQYF. The CDR3 nucleotides are TGTGCCAGCTCACCGGACAGGGGAGCCTACGAGCAGTACTTC.

The chain links TRBV6-5 to TRBJ1-5; no clear D. Germline V gene lookup returns CDR1 MNHEY and CDR2 SVGAGI. CDR3 length: 13 amino acids. V was pared by 8 bases and J by 0 bases, with 8 bases between. CDR3 residues: CASSSVSNQPQHF. The DNA for the CDR3 is TGTGCCAGCTCGTCGGTTAGCAATCAGCCCCAGCATTTT.

This clone was seen a single time. The chain employs TRBV7-8 and TRBJ2-1; D may be TRBD2 (7 bases). CDR1 and CDR2 (germline): SGHVS, FQNEAQ. This CDR3 is built from 13 residues. V was trimmed by 5 bases and J by 6 bases, leaving 11 bases between them. CDR3 sequence (DNA): TGTGCCAGCAGCAGGAGGGGGGGCAATGAGCAGTTCTTC. Amino acid sequence: CASSRRGGNEQFF.

The V and J genes are TRBV2 and TRBJ1-2; 7 nucleotides align to TRBD1. Germline V gene data show CDR1 as SNHLY and CDR2 as FYNNEI. This CDR3 spans 11 amino acids. V shed 7 bases and J 12 bases; nucleotides not matched to a gene: 8. CDR3 region: CASMLGGVNTF. The CDR3 coding sequence is TGTGCCAGCATGTTAGGGGGCGTAAACACCTTC.

The V and J genes are TRBV14 and TRBJ1-1; perhaps TRBD1 as D (5 bases). The CDR3 length is 15 residues. Germline lookup yields CDR1 SGHDN and CDR2 FVKESK. Deletions cut 1 base from V and 10 bases from J, with 19 bases between. The CDR3 spells CASSQGIWSQGVAFF. The CDR3 DNA reads TGTGCCAGCAGCCAAGGAATTTGGAGCCAGGGTGTAGCTTTCTTT.

The chain couples TRBV2 to TRBJ2-7; D might be TRBD1 (6 bases). Germline CDR1 reads SNHLY; CDR2 reads FYNNEI. V was cut by 7 bases and J by 5 bases, with 21 bases left in between. The CDR3 runs 15 residues. CDR3 DNA: TGTGCCAGCACCCGGACAGTTTTTGAGGCTAACGAGCAGTACTTC. This encodes CASTRTVFEANEQYF. Filled out from reference TRBV2 and TRBJ2-7, the complete variable domain reads EPEVTQTPSHQVTQMGQEVILRCVPISNHLYFYWYRQILGQKVEFLVSFYNNEISEKSEIFDDQFSVERPDGSNFTLKIRSTKLEDSAMYFCASTRTVFEANEQYFGPGTRLTVT.

The CDR3 sequence is CASSFSPETYEQYF. The CDR3 coding sequence is TGTGCCAGCAGTTTTAGCCCGGAGACCTACGAGCAGTACTTC. This chain links TRBV27 with TRBJ2-7; D is unclear. The CDR3 is made up of 14 amino acids. V was shortened by 3 bases and J by 2 bases, with 11 bases between the two germline ends. Germline V gives CDR1 MNHEY, CDR2 SMNVEV (reference sequence).

The sample holds one count of this clone. The CDR3 spells CASSRDFEGGTDTQYF. DNA of the CDR3: TGTGCCAGCAGCAGGGATTTCGAGGGGGGCACAGATACGCAGTATTTT. The V and J genes are TRBV5-4 and TRBJ2-3, with a weak D call TRBD1 (6 bases). The germline CDR1 and CDR2 sequences are SGHNT and YYREEE (reference sequence). The CDR3 is made up of 16 amino acids. V gave up 4 bases and J gave up 1 base, with 16 bases separating them.

This chain uses TRBV5-1 with TRBJ1-1; TRBD1 aligns across 9 bases. The CDR3 has 14 residues. The V and J ends lost 4 bases and 4 bases, in that order; junction bases with no gene match: 5. Germline assignment: CDR1 SGHRS and CDR2 YFSETQ. In DNA, the CDR3 is TGCGCCAGCAGCCCGGACAGGGGTGGCACTGAAGCTTTCTTT. Its protein product is CASSPDRGGTEAFF.

The chain uses TRBV6-6 and TRBJ2-7; 11 bases map to TRBD1. Trimming removed 5 bases from V and 2 bases from J; junction bases left unmatched: 5. Germline V gene sequence: CDR1 MNHNY, CDR2 SVGAGI (reference sequence). The CDR3 runs 15 residues. The CDR3 loop reads CASSPSGQGAYEQYF. CDR3 nucleotide sequence: TGTGCCAGCAGTCCCTCGGGACAGGGGGCCTACGAGCAGTACTTC.

This clone appeared once. The J gene is TRBJ2-1, the V gene TRBV2; 7 bases line up with TRBD2. This CDR3 is 15 amino acids long. Per the germline V gene, CDR1 is SNHLY and CDR2 is FYNNEI. The trim removed 6 bases at V and 4 bases at J, leaving 9 bases unmatched. CDR3 DNA: TGTGCCAGCAGGGGGGTGTCTAGCGGATACAATGAGCAGTTCTTC. As protein: CASRGVSSGYNEQFF.

This clone occurred once. This chain connects TRBV5-1 to TRBJ1-2; 9 bases map to TRBD1. CDR1 and CDR2 from the germline V gene are SGHRS and YFSETQ. V shed 0 bases and J 4 bases; nucleotides not matched to a gene: 7. The CDR3 is 16 amino acids. CDR3 sequence (DNA): TGCGCCAGCAGCTTGGGTGGGACAGGGTGGCCCTATGGCTACACCTTC. Protein product: CASSLGGTGWPYGYTF.

About this clone: This CDR3 is also generated by other DNA sequences in the sample. J is TRBJ2-7 and V is TRBV27; 8 bases align to TRBD1. The CDR3 totals 14 residues. V shed 2 bases, J shed 0 bases, and the junction held 0 bases outside the gene matches. Germline CDR1 reads MNHEY; CDR2 reads SMNVEV (reference sequence). CDR3 sequence: CASSLDRGSYEQYF. CDR3 nucleotides: TGTGCCAGCAGTTTAGACAGGGGCTCCTACGAGCAGTACTTC.

J is TRBJ1-5 and V is TRBV4-1; TRBD1 matches 7 bases. This CDR3 is 17 amino acids long. Germline CDR1 and CDR2: MGHRA and YSYEKL. With V trimmed by 0 bases and J by 2 bases, 7 bases remained unmatched. CDR3 in DNA: TGCGCCAGCAGCCAAGAACCGGGACAGAAGCGCAATCAGCCCCAGCATTTT. Protein: CASSQEPGQKRNQPQHF.

V and J are TRBV7-9 and TRBJ1-2; 9 bases align to TRBD1. V lost 6 bases and J lost 4; bases outside the gene matches: 6. Germline V CDR1 and CDR2: SEHNR, FQNEAQ (reference sequence). This CDR3 has 14 residues. The CDR3 here is CASSRDRAGYGYTF. CDR3 bases: TGTGCCAGCAGTCGGGACAGGGCCGGCTATGGCTACACCTTC.

This clone was seen only once. The chain combines TRBV11-2 with TRBJ2-2; 7 bases match TRBD1. This CDR3 is built from 15 residues. The germline V gene has CDR1 SGHAT and CDR2 FQNNGV. Trimming at V came to 7 bases and at J to 5 bases, leaving 10 bases not matched to a gene. The CDR3 protein is CASNQRTGPTGELFF. DNA for the CDR3: TGTGCCAGCAACCAACGGACAGGACCGACCGGGGAGCTGTTTTTT. Combining the CDR3 with reference TRBV11-2 and TRBJ2-2 gives the whole variable domain EAGVAQSPRYKIIEKRQSVAFWCNPISGHATLYWYQQILGQGPKLLIQFQNNGVVDDSQLPKDRFSAERLKGVDSTLKIQPAKLEDSAVYLCASNQRTGPTGELFFGEGSRLTVL.

V usage is TRBV27 and J usage is TRBJ2-2, with D perhaps TRBD1 (5 bases). Germline CDR1 MNHEY, CDR2 SMNVEV (reference sequence). Trimming stripped 6 bases from V and 3 bases from J, with 5 bases between. This CDR3 is built from 12 residues. The CDR3 protein is CASRGDTGELFF. The DNA of the CDR3 is TGTGCCAGCAGAGGGGACACCGGGGAGCTGTTTTTT.